This T cell receptor (beta chain) emerged from a study of T-cell memory formation after mild COVID-19. As for the study in general: TCR clusters showed largely donor specificity. The study's findings and limits: Contracting CD4+ clones sat mainly in CM and EM; CD8+ in EMRA. The finding that pre-infection memory included some responding clones suggested that cross-reactive memory joined.

Regarding this clonotype: Antigen specificity is unknown.

Barcoded TCR alpha and TCR beta cDNA libraries with UMIs came from 5'RACE using constant-segment primers. TCRdb recomputed calls from the 5' RACE reads with MiXCR, one row per CDR3 protein. The repertoire holds about 350,000 distinct CDR3 sequences, roughly 15% seen once, with around a fifth in the top ten. Deletions cut 4 bases from V and 0 bases from J, with 7 bases between. The CDR3 sequence is 14 residues long. The V gene's germline CDR1 is LGHDT and CDR2 YNNKEL (reference sequence). The sequencing input was PBMCs or a T cell subset sorted from them (not recorded which). The receptor's source is a man aged 18 to 35 who had mild COVID-19 (a few samples of this study predate the infection). Cell type and time point are not known. The chain couples TRBV3-1 to TRBJ2-1; D unclear. CDR3: CASSPPASYNEQFF. The CDR3 coding sequence is TGTGCCAGCAGCCCTCCCGCCTCCTACAATGAGCAGTTCTTC.